Listed below are T cell receptor beta chains from one sample, sequenced in a study of shared clonotypes between healthy human individuals. Clones were read by immunoSEQ multiplex PCR, and TCRdb kept only the in-frame ones, dropping some. The table records more than 2 million clones, 90% to 97% of them present only once. The specimen sequenced was naive CD4+ T cells sorted from blood. These receptors were obtained from a man younger than 30 in good health. The conserved cysteine and the conserved F or W are not part of the CDR3 here. A D gene is named only where the DNA matches it firmly. Clone size is stated in some rows and not others, as once, few, many or a class when expanded.

TRBJ2-7	NA	NA	TRBV18	ASSQRQEGEQY
TRBJ1-5	NA	NA	TRBV4-2	ASSQDMGSSNQPQH
TRBJ1-5	NA	NA	TRBV28	ASTSSGGNQPQH
TRBJ2-7	NA	TRBD1	TRBV11-2	ASSSLSGTGGSEQY
TRBJ2-2	once	TRBD1	TRBV30	AWSVGQKGFGTGELF
TRBJ1-3	NA	NA	TRBV28	ASSLRQANSGNTIY
TRBJ2-2	few	NA	TRBV5-4	ASSLAGRGNTGELF
TRBJ2-7	NA	NA	TRBV7-2	ASSGSEGTYEQY
TRBJ1-4	NA	TRBD1	TRBV6-1	ASSEGGTVKEKLF
TRBJ1-6	NA	NA	TRBV18	ASSDTATYNSPLH
TRBJ1-1	NA	NA	TRBV28	ASSTRAGARTEAF
TRBJ1-1	NA	NA	TRBV2	ASSGTFLNTEAF
TRBJ2-7	NA	NA	TRBV15	ATSRSTGPYEQY
TRBJ1-4	NA	TRBD1	TRBV7-2	ASSPDRGYEKLF
TRBJ2-3	NA	NA	TRBV18	ASSPLSFSSTDTQY
TRBJ2-7	NA	TRBD1	TRBV5-1	ANRTGSLSYEQY
TRBJ2-1	NA	TRBD1	TRBV6-1	ASSEHGAGGANEF
TRBJ2-5	NA	TRBD1	TRBV28	ASSTGQGSQETQY
TRBJ2-2	NA	NA	TRBV11-3	ASSPSGINTGELF
TRBJ2-3	once	NA	TRBV28	ASRTIDTQY
TRBJ2-2	NA	NA	TRBV28	ASRQSGTLDTGELF
TRBJ1-5	NA	NA	TRBV18	ASSLEHSNQPQH
TRBJ2-3	NA	TRBD2	TRBV6-1	ASSGGGLGTDTQY
TRBJ1-6	NA	TRBD1	TRBV28	ASRTDRGLSSPLH
TRBJ1-2	once	NA	TRBV6-5	ASSPRQANYGYT
TRBJ2-7	NA	TRBD2	TRBV7-2	ASSLGGASGVYEQY
TRBJ2-2	NA	TRBD2	TRBV7-2	ASSPSGLAGDGRELF
TRBJ1-3	NA	NA	TRBV6-5	ASSYSQNGNTIY
TRBJ1-1	NA	NA	TRBV25-1	ASSSQILIWTEAF
TRBJ2-1	NA	TRBD1	TRBV6-4	ASSRDRGDEQF
TRBJ2-1	NA	NA	TRBV4-1	ASTPRTGSSYNEQF
TRBJ2-1	NA	NA	TRBV7-2	ASSRKNGGVVGNEQF
TRBJ2-1	NA	TRBD2	TRBV7-2	ASSYSGTSGLTYNEQF
TRBJ1-6	NA	TRBD1	TRBV6-6	ASSYSEQGAKSPLH
TRBJ2-5	NA	TRBD2	TRBV29-1	SVDLLAGKETQY
TRBJ2-7	NA	NA	TRBV20-1	SARAVYEQY